The source of this T cell receptor (beta chain) is a study of T cell changes during pregnancy in multiple sclerosis. Assay: immunoSEQ multiplex PCR; the TCRdb copy retains only in-frame clones and omits some. The sample holds more than 80,000 clones, roughly 90% seen once. In this sample, this clone turned up once. The TCR sequence derives from a female donor with multiple sclerosis, enrolled in a pregnancy study. The sequencing here drew on peripheral blood, taken in the first trimester of pregnancy.

The CDR3 spells CSVSRLAGVDNEQFF. For the CDR3, the DNA is TGCAGCGTCAGTAGACTAGCGGGAGTGGACAATGAGCAGTTCTTC. The J gene is TRBJ2-1, the V gene TRBV29-1; 12 bases are a match to TRBD2. The germline gives CDR1 SQVTM, CDR2 ANQGSEA. This CDR3 comprises 15 residues. The V segment lost 6 bases and the J segment 5 bases; nucleotides outside the gene matches: 8.